A selection of T cell receptor beta chains follows, all from one sample in a study of early stage breast cancer tumors. Repertoires were generated with immunoSEQ multiplex PCR, while TCRdb's copy carries only in-frame clones and drops some. The sample contains about 69,000 clones, approximately 80% of which appear only once. Sequencing used blood. These receptors were obtained from a person in their 40s with breast cancer. CDR3s include the opening cysteine and the closing phenylalanine or tryptophan. A D gene is named only where the DNA matches it firmly. Rows give clone size only sometimes, using once, few, many, or a class for an expanded clone.

TRBJ1-4,-,few,TRBV30,CAWSSLKEKLFF,TGTGCCTGGAGTAGTCTCAAAGAAAAACTGTTTTTT
TRBJ2-1,TRBD1,-,TRBV5-1,CASSLVPGQGNEQFF,TGCGCCAGCAGCTTGGTACCGGGACAGGGCAATGAGCAGTTCTTC
TRBJ2-1,-,-,TRBV7-9,CASSLNGGLSYNEQFF,TGTGCCAGCAGCTTAAATGGCGGCCTCTCCTACAATGAGCAGTTCTTC
TRBJ2-5,TRBD1,-,TRBV4-1,CASSQDAHRGRETQYF,TGCGCCAGCAGCCAAGATGCTCACAGGGGGCGAGAGACCCAGTACTTC
TRBJ2-1,TRBD2,-,TRBV5-5,CASSPPGLARNEQFF,TGTGCCAGCAGCCCACCGGGACTAGCGAGGAATGAGCAGTTCTTC
TRBJ2-3,-,few,TRBV7-9,CAGGVSDTQYF,TGTGCCGGAGGGGTCTCCGATACGCAGTATTTT
TRBJ1-1,-,-,TRBV7-6,CASSRSNRANTEAFF,TGTGCCAGCAGCCGCAGCAACCGGGCGAACACTGAAGCTTTCTTT
TRBJ2-2,TRBD1,-,TRBV18,CASSPDRANTGELFF,TGTGCCAGCTCACCGGACAGGGCGAACACCGGGGAGCTGTTTTTT
TRBJ1-4,-,-,TRBV7-9,CASSSDRVLFF,TGTGCCAGCAGCTCGGACAGAGTACTGTTTTTT
TRBJ1-1,-,-,TRBV4-2,CASSQDGRGDTEAFF,TGTGCCAGCAGCCAAGATGGCAGGGGTGACACTGAAGCTTTCTTT
TRBJ2-6,-,-,TRBV10-3,CAISESDVSGANVLTF,TGTGCCATCAGTGAGTCGGACGTCTCTGGGGCCAACGTCCTGACTTTC
TRBJ2-1,TRBD2,-,TRBV15,CATVPGLAGENEQFF,TGTGCCACCGTTCCGGGACTAGCGGGAGAAAATGAGCAGTTCTTC
TRBJ2-7,TRBD2,-,TRBV30,CAWSRRLADIISYEQYF,TGTGCCTGGAGCCGACGACTAGCGGATATCATCTCCTACGAGCAGTACTTC
TRBJ2-2,-,-,TRBV19,CASIDRAANTGELFF,TGTGCCAGTATAGACAGAGCTGCGAACACCGGGGAGCTGTTTTTT
TRBJ2-1,TRBD2,once,TRBV30,CAWRLAGLSYNEQFF,TGTGCCTGGAGGCTAGCGGGCCTCTCCTACAATGAGCAGTTCTTC
TRBJ1-1,-,-,TRBV5-5,CASSLINMNTEAFF,TGTGCCAGCAGCTTAATAAACATGAACACTGAAGCTTTCTTT
TRBJ2-2,TRBD2,-,TRBV11-2,CAVGAGEAGELFF,TGTGCCGTCGGGGCGGGGGAAGCCGGGGAGCTGTTTTTT
TRBJ1-5,-,-,TRBV6-5,CASSPKGGARQPQHF,TGTGCCAGCAGCCCAAAGGGGGGGGCGAGGCAGCCCCAGCATTTT
TRBJ1-4,TRBD1,-,TRBV28,CASSPHANRGEKTNEKLFF,TGTGCCAGCAGTCCCCACGCAAACAGGGGTGAAAAAACTAATGAAAAACTGTTTTTT
TRBJ2-7,-,-,TRBV28,CASRSGTYYSSKYF,TGTGCCAGCAGATCCGGGACATACTATTCGTCCAAGTACTTC
TRBJ1-1,-,-,TRBV4-2,CASSQDGGADTEAFF,TGTGCCAGCAGCCAAGATGGGGGGGCGGACACTGAAGCTTTCTTT
TRBJ2-3,TRBD2,-,TRBV5-1,CASKGSSGSHDTQYF,TGCGCCAGCAAGGGGTCTAGCGGGAGTCATGATACGCAGTATTTT
TRBJ1-1,-,-,TRBV7-9,CASSQQGHNTEAFF,TGTGCCAGCAGCCAACAGGGACATAACACTGAAGCTTTCTTT
TRBJ2-5,TRBD2,-,TRBV7-6,CASSLSPSGGQETQYF,TGTGCCAGCAGCTTAAGTCCCAGCGGGGGGCAAGAGACCCAGTACTTC
TRBJ2-1,TRBD1,once,TRBV19,CATTNPGQANNEQFF,TGTGCCACCACGAATCCGGGACAGGCCAACAATGAGCAGTTCTTC
TRBJ1-1,-,few,TRBV19,CASSPHGGLNTEAFF,TGTGCCAGTAGTCCCCATGGGGGGTTAAACACTGAAGCTTTCTTT
TRBJ2-6,TRBD1,few,TRBV28,CASRSSQGSGANVLTF,TGTGCCAGCAGGTCCTCACAGGGGTCTGGGGCCAACGTCCTGACTTTC
TRBJ2-1,TRBD1,few,TRBV7-6,CASSLAAGGGEQFF,TGTGCCAGCAGCTTAGCCGCAGGGGGCGGTGAGCAGTTCTTC
TRBJ2-1,-,-,TRBV4-2,CASSQDMSAGYYNEQFF,TGTGCCAGCAGCCAAGATATGTCCGCGGGCTACTACAATGAGCAGTTCTTC
TRBJ1-5,-,-,TRBV27,CASSLSKSGGGNQPQHF,TGTGCCAGCAGTTTATCGAAATCGGGGGGCGGCAATCAGCCCCAGCATTTT
TRBJ2-1,-,-,TRBV29-1,CSVLGQFPSSYNEQFF,TGCAGCGTCCTTGGACAGTTCCCGAGCTCCTACAATGAGCAGTTCTTC
TRBJ1-5,-,-,TRBV2,CASSFDDWGNQPQHF,TGTGCCAGCAGTTTCGATGATTGGGGCAATCAGCCCCAGCATTTT
TRBJ2-1,-,-,TRBV6-4,CASSKQESSYNEQFF,TGTGCCAGCAGTAAACAAGAGAGCTCCTACAATGAGCAGTTCTTC
TRBJ2-1,-,-,TRBV5-1,CASSLGLSSSYNEQFF,TGCGCCAGCAGCTTGGGACTCTCAAGCTCCTACAATGAGCAGTTCTTC
TRBJ1-1,-,-,TRBV7-9,CASSFTGWTNTEAFF,TGTGCCAGCAGCTTCACAGGGTGGACGAACACTGAAGCTTTCTTT
TRBJ2-5,TRBD2,-,TRBV7-9,CASSPRTSGRYQETQYF,TGTGCCAGCAGCCCCCGGACTAGCGGTCGGTACCAAGAGACCCAGTACTTC
TRBJ1-1,-,-,TRBV7-3,CASSTNPGSTEAFF,TGTGCCAGCAGCACAAACCCGGGATCCACTGAAGCTTTCTTT
TRBJ2-3,-,-,TRBV7-8,CASSQRTEPSTDTQYF,TGTGCCAGCAGCCAACGGACGGAACCCAGCACAGATACGCAGTATTTT
TRBJ2-5,-,-,TRBV15,CATSRGGGRETQYF,TGTGCCACCAGCAGAGGGGGGGGGCGAGAGACCCAGTACTTC
TRBJ1-4,-,-,TRBV4-2,CASSRGRGSQEKLFF,TGTGCCAGCAGCCGGGGGAGGGGGAGTCAGGAAAAACTGTTTTTT
TRBJ2-3,-,-,TRBV7-9,CASSGRVQADTQYF,TGTGCCAGCAGCGGCAGGGTACAAGCAGATACGCAGTATTTT
TRBJ1-1,-,-,TRBV19,CASSQTVGPITEAFF,TGTGCCAGTAGTCAAACGGTGGGACCCATCACTGAAGCTTTCTTT
TRBJ2-7,TRBD1,once,TRBV19,CASSYNNPRDRGYEQYF,TGTGCCAGTAGTTATAATAACCCCCGGGACAGGGGCTACGAGCAGTACTTC
TRBJ2-3,TRBD1,-,TRBV2,CASSADRVGTDTQYF,TGTGCCAGCAGTGCCGACAGGGTTGGCACAGATACGCAGTATTTT
TRBJ1-2,-,-,TRBV29-1,CSVTGSSNYGYTF,TGCAGCGTCACAGGGTCAAGCAACTATGGCTACACCTTC
TRBJ2-7,-,-,TRBV19,CASSIEGGTGYEQYF,TGTGCCAGTAGTATCGAGGGCGGGACGGGATACGAGCAGTACTTC
TRBJ1-3,-,-,TRBV5-1,CASSTGHSSGNTIYF,TGCGCCAGCAGCACTGGACATTCCTCTGGAAACACCATATATTTT
TRBJ2-6,-,once,TRBV6-5,CASSWGRNSGANVLTF,TGTGCCAGCAGTTGGGGACGTAACTCTGGGGCCAACGTCCTGACTTTC
TRBJ1-4,-,-,TRBV28,CASSLLLGNEKLFF,TGTGCCAGCAGTTTACTTTTAGGGAATGAAAAACTGTTTTTT
TRBJ1-1,-,-,TRBV28,CASSPHPGPKNTEAFF,TGTGCCAGCAGTCCACACCCGGGACCCAAGAACACTGAAGCTTTCTTT
TRBJ2-1,TRBD2,-,TRBV11-2,CASSSGLAGDEQFF,TGTGCCAGCAGCTCTGGACTAGCGGGGGATGAGCAGTTCTTC
TRBJ1-1,-,-,TRBV5-4,CASTFNTEAFF,TGTGCCAGCACCTTTAACACTGAAGCTTTCTTT
TRBJ2-5,-,-,TRBV6-1,CASRAPTAPETQYF,TGTGCCAGCAGAGCGCCCACAGCCCCAGAGACCCAGTACTTC
TRBJ1-1,-,-,TRBV6-5,CASSPLWTNTEAFF,TGTGCCAGCAGTCCTCTCTGGACGAACACTGAAGCTTTCTTT
TRBJ1-5,-,-,TRBV6-5,CASSWETGEPQHF,TGTGCCAGCAGTTGGGAAACGGGTGAGCCCCAGCATTTT
TRBJ2-1,-,-,TRBV6-6,CASSYTHNEQFF,TGTGCCAGCAGTTACACCCACAATGAGCAGTTCTTC
TRBJ2-3,TRBD2,-,TRBV5-3,CARRQTTLLAGVNTDTQYF,TGTGCCAGAAGACAAACGACTCTACTAGCGGGAGTTAACACAGATACGCAGTATTTT
TRBJ2-7,TRBD1,once,TRBV5-1,CASSLRQGPSYEQYF,TGCGCCAGCAGCCTCCGACAGGGCCCATCTTACGAGCAGTACTTC
TRBJ2-3,TRBD1,-,TRBV28,CASSRQGPDTQYF,TGTGCCAGCAGTCGACAGGGCCCAGATACGCAGTATTTT
TRBJ2-7,TRBD2,few,TRBV4-1,CASTRTSGIYEQYF,TGCGCCAGCACTAGGACTAGCGGGATCTACGAGCAGTACTTC